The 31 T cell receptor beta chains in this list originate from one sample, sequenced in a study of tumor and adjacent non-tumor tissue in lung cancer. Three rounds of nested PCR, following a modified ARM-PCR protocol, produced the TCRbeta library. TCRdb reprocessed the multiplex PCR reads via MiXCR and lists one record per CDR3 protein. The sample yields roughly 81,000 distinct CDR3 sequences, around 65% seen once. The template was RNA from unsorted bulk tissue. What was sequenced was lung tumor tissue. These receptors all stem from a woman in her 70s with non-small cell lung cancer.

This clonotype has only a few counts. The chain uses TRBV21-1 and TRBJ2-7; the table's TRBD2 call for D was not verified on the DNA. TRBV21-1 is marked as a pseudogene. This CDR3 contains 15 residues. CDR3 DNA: TGTGCCAGCAGCACCTATAAGACTAGCCCCAGCGAGCAGTACTTC. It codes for CASSTYKTSPSEQYF.

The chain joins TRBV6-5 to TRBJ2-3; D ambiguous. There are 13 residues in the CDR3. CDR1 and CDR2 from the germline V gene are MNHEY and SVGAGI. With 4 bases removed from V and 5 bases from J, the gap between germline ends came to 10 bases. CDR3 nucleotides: TGTGCCAGCAGTTGGGCGTTCTTAGATACGCAGTATTTT. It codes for CASSWAFLDTQYF.

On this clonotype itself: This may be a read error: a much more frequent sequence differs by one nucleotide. The CDR3 reads CASSQDQGWRYQETQYF. For the CDR3, the DNA is TGTGCCAGCAGCCAAGATCAAGGTTGGCGGTACCAAGAGACCCAGTACTTC. The V gene is TRBV14, the J gene TRBJ2-5; D uncertain. CDR1 and CDR2 from the germline V gene are SGHDN and FVKESK. The CDR3 is 17 residues long. V lost 0 bases and J lost 0, with 14 bases in between.

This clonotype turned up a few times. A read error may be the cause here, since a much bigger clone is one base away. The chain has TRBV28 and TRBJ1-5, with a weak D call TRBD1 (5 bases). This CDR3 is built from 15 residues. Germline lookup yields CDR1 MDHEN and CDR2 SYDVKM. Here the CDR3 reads CVSRTWGGSNQPQHF. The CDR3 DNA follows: TGTGTCAGCAGAACTTGGGGGGGTAGCAATCAGCCCCAGCATTTT.

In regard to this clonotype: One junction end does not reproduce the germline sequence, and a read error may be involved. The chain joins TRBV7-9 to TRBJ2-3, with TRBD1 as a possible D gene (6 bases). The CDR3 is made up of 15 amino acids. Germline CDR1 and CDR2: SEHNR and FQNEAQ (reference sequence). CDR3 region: CDSSSSTGNTYTQYF. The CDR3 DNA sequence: TGTGACAGCAGCTCGTCTACAGGGAATACATATACGCAGTATTTT.

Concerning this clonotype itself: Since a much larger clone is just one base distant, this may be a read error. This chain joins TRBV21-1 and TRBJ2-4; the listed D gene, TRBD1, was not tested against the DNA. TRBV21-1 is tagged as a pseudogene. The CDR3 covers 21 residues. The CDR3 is CASSISRDRGLWFVAKDIQYF. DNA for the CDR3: TGTGCCAGCAGCATTAGCCGGGACAGGGGGCTTTGGTTCGTCGCCAAAGACATTCAGTACTTC.

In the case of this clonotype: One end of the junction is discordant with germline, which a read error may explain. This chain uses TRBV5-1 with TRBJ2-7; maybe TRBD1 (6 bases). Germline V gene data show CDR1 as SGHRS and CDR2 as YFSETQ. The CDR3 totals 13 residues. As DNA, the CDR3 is TGCGTCAGCAGCTGGATGTACAGGGACGAGCAGTACTTC. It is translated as CVSSWMYRDEQYF.

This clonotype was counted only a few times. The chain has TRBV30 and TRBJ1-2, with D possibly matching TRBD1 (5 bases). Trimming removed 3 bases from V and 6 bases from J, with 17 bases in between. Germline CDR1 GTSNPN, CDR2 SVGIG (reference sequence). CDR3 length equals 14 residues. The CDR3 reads CAWRSPHRFHGYTF. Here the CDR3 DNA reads TGTGCCTGGAGGTCACCTCACAGGTTTCATGGCTACACCTTC.

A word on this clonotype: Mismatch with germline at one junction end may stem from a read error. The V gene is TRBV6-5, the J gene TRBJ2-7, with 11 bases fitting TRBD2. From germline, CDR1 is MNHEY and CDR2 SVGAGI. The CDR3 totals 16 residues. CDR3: CAGSYSASGRRDEQYF. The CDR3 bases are TGTGCCGGCAGTTACTCGGCTAGCGGGAGGAGAGATGAGCAGTACTTC.

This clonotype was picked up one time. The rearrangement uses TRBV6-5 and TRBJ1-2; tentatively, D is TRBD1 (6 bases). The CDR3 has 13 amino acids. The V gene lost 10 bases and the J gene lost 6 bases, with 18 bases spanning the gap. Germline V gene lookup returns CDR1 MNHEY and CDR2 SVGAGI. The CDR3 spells CANGDRPADGYTF. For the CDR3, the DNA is TGTGCCAACGGTGACAGGCCCGCGGATGGCTACACCTTC.

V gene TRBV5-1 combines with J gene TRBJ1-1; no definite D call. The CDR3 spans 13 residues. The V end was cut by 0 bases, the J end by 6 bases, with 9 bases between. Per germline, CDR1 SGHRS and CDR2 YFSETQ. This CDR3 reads CASSLVFRAEAFF. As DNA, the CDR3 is TGCGCCAGCAGCTTGGTGTTCCGGGCTGAAGCTTTCTTT.

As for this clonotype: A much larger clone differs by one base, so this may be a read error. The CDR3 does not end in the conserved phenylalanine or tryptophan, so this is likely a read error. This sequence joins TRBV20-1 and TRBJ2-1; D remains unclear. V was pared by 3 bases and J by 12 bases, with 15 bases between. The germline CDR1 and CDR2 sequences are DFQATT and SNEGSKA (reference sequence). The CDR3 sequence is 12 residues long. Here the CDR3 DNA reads TGCAGTGCTAGCCCAGAAGCTTTACGGCAGTTCTAC. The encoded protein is CSASPEALRQFY.

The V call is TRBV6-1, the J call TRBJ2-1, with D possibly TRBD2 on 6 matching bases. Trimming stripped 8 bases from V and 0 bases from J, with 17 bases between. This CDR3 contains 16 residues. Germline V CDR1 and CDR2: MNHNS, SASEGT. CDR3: CASVVGRGSSYNEQFF. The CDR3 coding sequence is TGTGCCAGCGTAGTGGGGCGGGGCAGCTCCTACAATGAGCAGTTCTTC.

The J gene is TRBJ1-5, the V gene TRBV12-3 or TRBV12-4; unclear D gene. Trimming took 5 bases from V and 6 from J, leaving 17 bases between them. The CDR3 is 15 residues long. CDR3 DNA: TGTGCCAGCAGTCCCCATGGGTTAGGAACTCAGCCCCAGCATTTT. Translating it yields CASSPHGLGTQPQHF.

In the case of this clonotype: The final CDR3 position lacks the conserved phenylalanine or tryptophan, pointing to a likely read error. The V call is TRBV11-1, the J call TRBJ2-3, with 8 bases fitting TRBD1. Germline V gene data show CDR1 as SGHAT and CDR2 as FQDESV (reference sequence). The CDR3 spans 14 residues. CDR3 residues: CTSSLDREADTQYY. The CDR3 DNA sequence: TGTACCAGCAGTTTGGACAGGGAGGCAGATACGCAGTATTAT.

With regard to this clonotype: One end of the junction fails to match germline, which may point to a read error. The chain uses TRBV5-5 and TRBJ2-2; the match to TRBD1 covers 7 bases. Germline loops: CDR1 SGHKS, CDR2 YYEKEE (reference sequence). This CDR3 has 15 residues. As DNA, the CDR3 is TGTGCCAGCAGCTTGAGGACAGGTGACACCGGGGAGCCGTTTTTT. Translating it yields CASSLRTGDTGEPFF.

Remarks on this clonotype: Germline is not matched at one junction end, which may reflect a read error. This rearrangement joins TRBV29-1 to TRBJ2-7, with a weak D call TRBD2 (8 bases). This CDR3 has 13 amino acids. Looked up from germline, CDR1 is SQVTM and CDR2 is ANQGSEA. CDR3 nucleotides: TGCAGTGCCGGGAGGGGGCTGTACTACGAGAAGTACTTT. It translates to CSAGRGLYYEKYF.

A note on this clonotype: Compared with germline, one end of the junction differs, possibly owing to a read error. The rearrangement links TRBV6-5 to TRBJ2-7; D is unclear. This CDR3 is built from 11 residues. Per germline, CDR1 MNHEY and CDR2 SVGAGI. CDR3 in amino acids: CATLVSYEQYF. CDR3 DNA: TGTGCCACCTTAGTCTCCTACGAGCAGTATTTC.

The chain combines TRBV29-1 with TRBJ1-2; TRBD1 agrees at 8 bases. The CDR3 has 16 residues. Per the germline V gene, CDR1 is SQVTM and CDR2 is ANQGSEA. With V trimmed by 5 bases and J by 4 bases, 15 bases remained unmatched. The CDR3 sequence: CSVMTGEAGFAYGYTF. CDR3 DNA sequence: TGCAGCGTTATGACAGGGGAGGCAGGGTTCGCCTATGGCTACACCTTC.

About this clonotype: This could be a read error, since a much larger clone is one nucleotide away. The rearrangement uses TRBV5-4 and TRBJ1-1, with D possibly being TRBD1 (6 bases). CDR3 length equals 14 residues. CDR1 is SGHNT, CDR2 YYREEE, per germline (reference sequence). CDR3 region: CVSSLGAGLPEAFF. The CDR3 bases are TGTGTCAGCAGCTTGGGGGCTGGGCTCCCTGAAGCTTTCTTT.

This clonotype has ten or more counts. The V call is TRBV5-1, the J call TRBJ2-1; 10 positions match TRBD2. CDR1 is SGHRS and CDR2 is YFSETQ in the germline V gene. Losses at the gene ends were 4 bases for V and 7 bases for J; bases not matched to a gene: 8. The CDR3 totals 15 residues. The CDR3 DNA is TGCGCCAGCAGCCCCGGGACTAGCGAATTAAATGAGCAGTTCTTC. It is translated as CASSPGTSELNEQFF.

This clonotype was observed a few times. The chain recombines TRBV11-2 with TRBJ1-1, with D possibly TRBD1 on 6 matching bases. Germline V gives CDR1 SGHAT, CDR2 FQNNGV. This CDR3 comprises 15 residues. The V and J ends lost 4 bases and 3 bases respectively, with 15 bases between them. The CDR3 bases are TGTGCCAGCAGCTCCCGCGGGGCAGGGGACACTGAAGCTTTCTTT. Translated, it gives CASSSRGAGDTEAFF. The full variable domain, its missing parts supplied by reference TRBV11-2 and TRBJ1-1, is EAGVAQSPRYKIIEKRQSVAFWCNPISGHATLYWYQQILGQGPKLLIQFQNNGVVDDSQLPKDRFSAERLKGVDSTLKIQPAKLEDSAVYLCASSSRGAGDTEAFFGQGTRLTVV.

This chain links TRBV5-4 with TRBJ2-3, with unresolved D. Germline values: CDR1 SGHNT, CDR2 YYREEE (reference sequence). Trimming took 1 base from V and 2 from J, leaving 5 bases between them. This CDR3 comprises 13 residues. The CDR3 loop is CASSLFTTDTQYF. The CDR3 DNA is TGTGCCAGCAGCTTGTTCACCACAGATACGCAGTATTTT.

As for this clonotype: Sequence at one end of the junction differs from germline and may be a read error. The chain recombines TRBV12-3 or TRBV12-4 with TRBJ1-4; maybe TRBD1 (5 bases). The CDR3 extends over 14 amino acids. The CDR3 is CARSPGGANDKLFF. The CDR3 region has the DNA TGTGCCCGCAGCCCCGGGGGTGCTAATGATAAACTGTTTTTT.

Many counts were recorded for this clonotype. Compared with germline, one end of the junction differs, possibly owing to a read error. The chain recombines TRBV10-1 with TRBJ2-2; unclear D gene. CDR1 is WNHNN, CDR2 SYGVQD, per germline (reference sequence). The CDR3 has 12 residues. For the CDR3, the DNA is TGCGCCAGCGGTGAGTCGACCGGGGAGCTGTTTTTT. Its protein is CASGESTGELFF.

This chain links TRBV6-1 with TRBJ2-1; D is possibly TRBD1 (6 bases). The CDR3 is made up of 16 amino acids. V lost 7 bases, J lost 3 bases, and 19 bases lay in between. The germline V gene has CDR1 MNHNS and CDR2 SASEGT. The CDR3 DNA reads TGTGCCAGCAAAGACAGGAGCTCGAAGGGCTACAATGAGCAGTTCTTC. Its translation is CASKDRSSKGYNEQFF.

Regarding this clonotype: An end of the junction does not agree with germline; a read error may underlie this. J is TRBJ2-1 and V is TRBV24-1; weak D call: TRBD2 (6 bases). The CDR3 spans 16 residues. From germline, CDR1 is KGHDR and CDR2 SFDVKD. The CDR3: CVTSGPLGGIRNEQSF. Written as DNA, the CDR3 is TGTGTCACCAGTGGTCCCTTGGGCGGGATACGCAATGAGCAGTCCTTC.

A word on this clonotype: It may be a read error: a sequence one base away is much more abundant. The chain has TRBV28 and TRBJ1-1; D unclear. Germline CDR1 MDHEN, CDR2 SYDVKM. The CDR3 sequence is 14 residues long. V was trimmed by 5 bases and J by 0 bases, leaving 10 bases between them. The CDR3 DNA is TGTGCCAGCAGTACCCCATCATTGAACACTGAAGCTTTCTTT. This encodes CASSTPSLNTEAFF. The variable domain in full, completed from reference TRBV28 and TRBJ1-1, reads DVKVTQSSRYLVKRTGEKVFLECVQDMDHENMFWYRQDPGLGLRLIYFSYDVKMKEKGDIPEGYSVSREKKERFSLILESASTNQTSMYLCASSTPSLNTEAFFGQGTRLTVV.

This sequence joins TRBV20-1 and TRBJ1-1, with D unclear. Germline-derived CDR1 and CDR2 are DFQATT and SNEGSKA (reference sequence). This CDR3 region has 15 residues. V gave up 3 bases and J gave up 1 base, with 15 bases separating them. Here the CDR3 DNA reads TGCAGTGCTAGTTTACGGAGCCGATCGAACACTGAAGCTTTCTTT. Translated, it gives CSASLRSRSNTEAFF.

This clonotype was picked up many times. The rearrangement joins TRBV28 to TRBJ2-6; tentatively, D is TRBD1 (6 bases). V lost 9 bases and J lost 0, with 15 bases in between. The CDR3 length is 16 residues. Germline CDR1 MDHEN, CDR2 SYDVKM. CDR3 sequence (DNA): TGTGCCAGTACTCCGGGACACTTCTCTGGGGCCAACGTCCTGACTTTC. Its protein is CASTPGHFSGANVLTF.

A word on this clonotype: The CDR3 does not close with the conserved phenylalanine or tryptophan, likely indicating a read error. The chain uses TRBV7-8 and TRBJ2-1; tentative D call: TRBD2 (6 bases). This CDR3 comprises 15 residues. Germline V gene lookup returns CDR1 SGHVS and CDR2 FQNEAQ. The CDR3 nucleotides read TGTGCCAGCAGCCTAGCTGGAGGGCCTGGGAATGAGCAGTTCCTC. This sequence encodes CASSLAGGPGNEQFL.